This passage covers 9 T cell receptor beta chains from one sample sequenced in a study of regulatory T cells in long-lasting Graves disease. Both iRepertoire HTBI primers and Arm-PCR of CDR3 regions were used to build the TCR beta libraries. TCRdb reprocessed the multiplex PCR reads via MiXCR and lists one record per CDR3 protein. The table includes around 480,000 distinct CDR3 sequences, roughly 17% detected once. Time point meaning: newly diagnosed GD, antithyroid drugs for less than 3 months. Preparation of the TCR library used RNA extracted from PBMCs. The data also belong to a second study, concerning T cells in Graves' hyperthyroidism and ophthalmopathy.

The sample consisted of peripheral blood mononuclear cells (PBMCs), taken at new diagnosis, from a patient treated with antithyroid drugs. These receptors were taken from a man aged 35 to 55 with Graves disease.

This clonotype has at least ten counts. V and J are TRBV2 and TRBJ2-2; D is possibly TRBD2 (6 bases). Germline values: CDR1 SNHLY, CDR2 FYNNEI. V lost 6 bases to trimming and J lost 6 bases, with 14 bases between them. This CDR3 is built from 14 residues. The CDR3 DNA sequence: TGTGCCAGCAGGACGGAGGGCGTCGCCGGGGAGCTGTTTTTT. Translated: CASRTEGVAGELFF.

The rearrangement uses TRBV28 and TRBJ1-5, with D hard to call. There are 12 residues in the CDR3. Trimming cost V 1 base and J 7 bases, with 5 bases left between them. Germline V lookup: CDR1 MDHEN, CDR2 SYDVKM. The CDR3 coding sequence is TGTGCCAGCAGTTTATTGATGCAGCCCCAGCATTTT. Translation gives CASSLLMQPQHF.

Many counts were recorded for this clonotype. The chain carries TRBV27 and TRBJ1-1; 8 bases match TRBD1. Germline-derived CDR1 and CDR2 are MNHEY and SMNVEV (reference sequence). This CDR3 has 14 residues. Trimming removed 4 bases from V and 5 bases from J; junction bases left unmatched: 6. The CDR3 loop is CASSSSGTGTEAFF. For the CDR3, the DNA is TGTGCCAGCAGTTCCTCCGGGACAGGTACTGAAGCTTTCTTT.

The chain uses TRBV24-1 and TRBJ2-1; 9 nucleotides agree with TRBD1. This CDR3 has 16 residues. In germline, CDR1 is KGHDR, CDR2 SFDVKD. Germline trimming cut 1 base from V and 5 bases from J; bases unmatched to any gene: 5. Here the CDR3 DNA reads TGTGCCACCAGTGATTTACCGGGACAGGGTAACAATGAGCAGTTCTTC. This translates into CATSDLPGQGNNEQFF.

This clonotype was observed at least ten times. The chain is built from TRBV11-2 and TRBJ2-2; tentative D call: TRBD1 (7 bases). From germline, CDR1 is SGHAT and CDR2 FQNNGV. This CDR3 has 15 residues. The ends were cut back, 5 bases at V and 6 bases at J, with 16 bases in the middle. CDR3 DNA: TGTGCCAGCAGCCGACTAGGGGGCTTAGCCGGGGAGCTGTTTTTT. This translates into CASSRLGGLAGELFF.

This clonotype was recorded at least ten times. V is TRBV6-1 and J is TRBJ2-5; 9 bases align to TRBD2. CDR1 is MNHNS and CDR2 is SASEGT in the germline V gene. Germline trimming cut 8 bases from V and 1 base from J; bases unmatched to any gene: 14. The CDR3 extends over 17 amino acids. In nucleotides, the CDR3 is TGTGCCAGCCGACGTGGTGGCGGGAGGGCCTCCCAAGAGACCCAGTACTTC. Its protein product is CASRRGGGRASQETQYF.

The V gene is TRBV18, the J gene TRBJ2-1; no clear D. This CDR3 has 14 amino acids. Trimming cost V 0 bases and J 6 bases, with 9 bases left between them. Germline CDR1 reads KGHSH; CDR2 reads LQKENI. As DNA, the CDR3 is TGTGCCAGCTCACCACCGGTGGGTGTCAATGAGCAGTTCTTC. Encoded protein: CASSPPVGVNEQFF.

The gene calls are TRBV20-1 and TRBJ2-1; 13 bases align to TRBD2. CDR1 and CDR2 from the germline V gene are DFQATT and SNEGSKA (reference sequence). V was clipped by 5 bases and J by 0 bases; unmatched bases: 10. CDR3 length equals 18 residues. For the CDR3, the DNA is TGCAGTGCTTATCCGGGACTAGCGGGAAAAAGCTCCTACAATGAGCAGTTCTTC. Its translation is CSAYPGLAGKSSYNEQFF.

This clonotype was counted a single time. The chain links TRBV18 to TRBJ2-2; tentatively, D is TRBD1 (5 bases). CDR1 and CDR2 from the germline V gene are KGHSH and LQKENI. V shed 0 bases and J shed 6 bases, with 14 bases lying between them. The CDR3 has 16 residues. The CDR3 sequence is CASSPPWRTHSGELFF. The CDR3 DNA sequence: TGTGCCAGCTCACCACCATGGCGGACACACTCCGGGGAGCTGTTTTTT.